Listed below are T cell receptor beta chains from one sample, sequenced in a study of vaccination effects on CD4 cells after COVID-19. Sequencing used immunoSEQ multiplex PCR; TCRdb keeps in-frame clones, though not all of them. The sample holds 50,000 to 75,000 clones; under 85% are singletons and the top ten take under 30%. The antigens of these receptors remain unknown. The input for sequencing was CD4+ T cells from PBMCs cultured without peptide, taken before COVID-19 vaccination. Receptor source: a human donor who had a prior SARS-CoV-2 infection. Both conserved end residues are part of each CDR3. D genes are given only for firm matches. A clone size is listed for some rows: how often the clone was seen (once, few, many), or a class if it is expanded.

TRBJ1-4 TRBV19 TRBD1 - TGTGCCAGTACCGAGGACAGGGGGCCATCTAATGAAAAACTGTTTTTT CASTEDRGPSNEKLFF
TRBJ2-2 TRBV6-1 - - TGTGCCAGCAGTGACAAGAACACCGGGGAGCTGTTTTTT CASSDKNTGELFF
TRBJ1-1 TRBV19 - - TGTGCCAGCCTTCGTCACAGGGCTGACACTGAAGCTTTCTTT CASLRHRADTEAFF
TRBJ1-1 TRBV7-3 - - TGTGCCAGCAGCTATCAGATGAACACTGAAGCTTTCTTT CASSYQMNTEAFF
TRBJ1-2 TRBV20-1 - - TGCAGTGCTAGAGATGGATCCTCCTCAACCTTC CSARDGSSSTF
TRBJ2-7 TRBV5-4 TRBD1 - TGTGCCAGCAGCCAAACAGGGGGGAGCTCCTACGAGCAGTACTTC CASSQTGGSSYEQYF
TRBJ1-3 TRBV6-6 TRBD1 - TGTGCCAGCAGGGGGACAGGGCCCAGCTCTGGAAACACCATATATTTT CASRGTGPSSGNTIYF
TRBJ2-7 TRBV5-4 - few TGTGCCAGCAGCTTTGGGGACCGCTACGAGCAGTACTTC CASSFGDRYEQYF
TRBJ1-2 TRBV5-1 - few TGCGCCAGCAGCTTGGATTCTCGACAGACCCCGGGTGGCTACACCTTC CASSLDSRQTPGGYTF
TRBJ1-4 TRBV3-1/TRBV3-2 - few TGTGCCAGCAGCCATAATGTCGGCGCAGGGGAAAAACTGTTTTTT CASSHNVGAGEKLFF
TRBJ2-7 TRBV6-2/TRBV6-3 TRBD2 - TGTGCCAGCAGTTACGCATGGCTAGCGGGAGGCGAGCAGTACTTC CASSYAWLAGGEQYF
TRBJ2-1 TRBV27 - - TGTGCCAGCAGTTTATGGCCAATTAGAGGGCAGTTCTTC CASSLWPIRGQFF
TRBJ2-5 TRBV5-1 TRBD2 - TGCGCCAGCAGCTCCGCACTAGCGGGAGGGGCTGAGACCCAGTACTTC CASSSALAGGAETQYF
TRBJ1-1 TRBV3-1/TRBV3-2 - - TGTGCCAGCAGCCAACCAGGCCCAGGGACTGAAGCTTTCTTT CASSQPGPGTEAFF
TRBJ1-1 TRBV5-4 TRBD1 - TGTGCCAGCAGCTTCCCCGGGACAGGGAACACTGAAGCTTTCTTT CASSFPGTGNTEAFF
TRBJ1-4 TRBV5-1 - once TGCGCCAGCAGCTTGGGGGACATGGGGGAAAAACTGTTTTTT CASSLGDMGEKLFF
TRBJ2-7 TRBV2 TRBD2 - TGTGCCAGCAGTGGGACTAGCGGGACCTACGAGCAGTACTTC CASSGTSGTYEQYF
TRBJ1-5 TRBV13 TRBD1 - TGTGCCAGCAGCTTAAGGGACAGTACGCATCAGCCCCAGCATTTT CASSLRDSTHQPQHF
TRBJ1-4 TRBV30 TRBD1 - TGTGCCTGGAGACCGACCCCTGGGACAGGGATGGGTGAAAAACTGTTTTTT CAWRPTPGTGMGEKLFF
TRBJ2-2 TRBV30 - few TGTGCCTGGAGTTTTTTTAATCGGCGAAACACCGGGGAGCTGTTTTTT CAWSFFNRRNTGELFF
TRBJ1-6 TRBV4-2 - - TGTGCCAGCAGCCAAGACCCCAATTCACCCCTCCACTTT CASSQDPNSPLHF
TRBJ2-5 TRBV4-2 - - TGTGCCAGCAGCCCCCGGGACAACTCTCAAGAGACCCAGTACTTC CASSPRDNSQETQYF
TRBJ1-1 TRBV25-1 - - TGTGCCAGCAGCCAGTCGGGACCCCGGCGGACTGAAGCTTTCTTT CASSQSGPRRTEAFF
TRBJ2-1 TRBV3-1/TRBV3-2 TRBD2 - TGTGCCAGCAGCCAAGGGACTAGCGGGACGGGGGAGCAGTTCTTC CASSQGTSGTGEQFF
TRBJ1-2 TRBV18 TRBD1 - TGTGCCAGCTCACCACCGGGCAGGGGGCACGGCTACACCTTC CASSPPGRGHGYTF
TRBJ1-2 TRBV28 - - TGTGCCAGCAGCAACGGAGCCGCAAACTATGGCTACACCTTC CASSNGAANYGYTF
TRBJ2-7 TRBV11-3 - - TGTGCCAGCAGCTTAGCAGCTTTACCCAGCGCGTACTCCTACGAGCAGTACTTC CASSLAALPSAYSYEQYF
TRBJ1-2 TRBV18 - - TGTGCCAGCTCAGAGACCAGGGAGGGCTACACCTTC CASSETREGYTF
TRBJ2-2 TRBV4-1 TRBD2 once TGCGCCAGCAGCCACCGGGGGGTAAAGACTAGCGGGGGGACAAACACCGGGGAGCTGTTTTTT CASSHRGVKTSGGTNTGELFF
TRBJ1-5 TRBV19 TRBD1 - TGTGCCAGTAAGATGGGGACAGGGGTCAATAGCAATCAGCCCCAGCATTTT CASKMGTGVNSNQPQHF
TRBJ2-7 TRBV4-2 TRBD2 - TGTGCCAGCAGCCAAGATAGTCCGGGAGGGAGCTCCTACGAGCAGTACTTC CASSQDSPGGSSYEQYF
TRBJ2-7 TRBV20-1 - - TGCAGTGCCGCCACCCCCTACGAGCAGTACTTC CSAATPYEQYF
TRBJ1-1 TRBV7-9 - - TGTGCCAGCACCATCCGGATGAACACTGAAGCTTTCTTT CASTIRMNTEAFF
TRBJ1-5 TRBV19 TRBD1 - TGTGCCAGTAGCTCTAAATCGGACAGGGGCTTCTATCAGCCCCAGCATTTT CASSSKSDRGFYQPQHF
TRBJ2-1 TRBV19 - - TGTGCCTCCTTCCGGGACACCTACAATGAGCAGTTCTTC CASFRDTYNEQFF
TRBJ1-2 TRBV7-3 - - TGTGCCAGCAGCTTAACAGAAACAGGCGGTGGCTACACCTTC CASSLTETGGGYTF
TRBJ2-5 TRBV6-6 - - TGTGCCAGCAGTTATGTGGGGGCCGAGACCCAGTACTTC CASSYVGAETQYF
TRBJ1-6 TRBV30 - - TGTGCCTGGAGTGTTAACAGGGCTTGGAATTCACCCCTCCACTTT CAWSVNRAWNSPLHF
TRBJ1-4 TRBV27 - few TGTGCCAGCAGTTTAAGGGGCTTTGATGAAAAACTGTTTTTT CASSLRGFDEKLFF
TRBJ2-1 TRBV9 - - TGTGCCAGCAGCGTAGGGGTTGGTGAGCAGTTCTTC CASSVGVGEQFF
TRBJ2-3 TRBV14 - few TGTGCCAGCAGCCAAGTCCGACAGCTTACGCAGTATTTT CASSQVRQLTQYF
TRBJ2-7 TRBV5-4 TRBD1 - TGTGCCAGCAGCTTGTATCGGGACAGGAGCTCCTACGAGCAGTACTTC CASSLYRDRSSYEQYF
TRBJ2-1 TRBV7-9 TRBD1 - TGTGCCAGCGGATCGACAGGGGACGGTGAGCAGTTCTTC CASGSTGDGEQFF
TRBJ1-1 TRBV5-6 TRBD1 - TGTGCCAGCAGCTTCCCCCCCGGGACAGAAGATGCTTTCTTT CASSFPPGTEDAFF
TRBJ2-7 TRBV10-3 TRBD1 - TGTGCTACCGAGGGGGCCAACGAGCAGTACTTC CATEGANEQYF
TRBJ1-1 TRBV27 TRBD1 - TGTGCCAGCAGTTTCCGGGACAGGCCCACGACTTTCTTT CASSFRDRPTTFF
TRBJ2-3 TRBV4-3 TRBD2 - TGCGCCAGCAGCCAAGAGCACTCGGGAGGGATTTACACAGATACGCAGTATTTT CASSQEHSGGIYTDTQYF
TRBJ2-7 TRBV5-1 - - TGCGCCAGCAGCTTGGCCGGATCCTACGAGCAGTACTTC CASSLAGSYEQYF
TRBJ2-5 TRBV29-1 - - TGCAGCGTTGGGCGGGGAAGCACCGGGGGAGAGACCCAGTACTTC CSVGRGSTGGETQYF
TRBJ2-7 TRBV4-2 TRBD2 few TGTGCCAGCAGCCGGGGGGGCGAGCAGTACTTC CASSRGGEQYF
TRBJ2-1 TRBV7-9 - - TGTGCCAGCAGCTCACCGACTAGTCCCTACAATGAGCAGTTCTTC CASSSPTSPYNEQFF
TRBJ1-4 TRBV4-1 TRBD1 - TGCGCCAGCAGCCAGACCGACAGGGCGACCCGAAAACTGTTTTTT CASSQTDRATRKLFF
TRBJ2-5 TRBV7-2 TRBD2 - TGTGCCAGCAGCTTAGGGACTAGCGGAGCCGGAGAGACCCAGTACTTC CASSLGTSGAGETQYF
TRBJ2-3 TRBV24-1 - once TGTGCCACCAGCGGCGGCGGGACGGATACGCAGTATTTT CATSGGGTDTQYF
TRBJ2-5 TRBV13 - - TGTGCCAGCAGCTTAGCGGGGGTGGCGGAGACCCAGTACTTC CASSLAGVAETQYF
TRBJ1-4 TRBV5-1 - - TGCGCCAGCAGCTTGGAGGGTAGCTATAATGAAAAACTGTTTTTT CASSLEGSYNEKLFF
TRBJ2-3 TRBV28 - - TGTGCCAGCAGATCTGGACTAACTACAGATACGCAGTATTTT CASRSGLTTDTQYF